The clone carrying this T cell receptor (beta chain) appeared once. Its antigen is still unknown. The primer mix had 60 Vbeta and 13 Jbeta primers. The repertoire was sequenced with immunoSEQ multiplex PCR; TCRdb's copy has only in-frame clones and lacks some. The sample lists 150,000 to 200,000 clones; about 75% were seen once. This entry comes from a study of cytomegalovirus exposure and HLA in healthy donors. Regarding the study as a whole: The study labeled fewer than 200 TCR beta chains cytomegalovirus-associated.

This CDR3 spans 15 amino acids. In germline, CDR1 is SGHTS, CDR2 YDEGEE. Losses at the gene ends were 3 bases for V and 8 bases for J; bases not matched to a gene: 13. The material sequenced was PBMCs. The chain joins TRBV5-8 to TRBJ1-2, with 7 bases lining up with TRBD1. The TCR comes from a man aged 50 to 60 in good health and CMV-seropositive. CDR3 DNA sequence: TGTGCCAGCAGCTCCCCGGTGACAGGGTACAGCGGCTACACCTTC. This encodes CASSSPVTGYSGYTF.